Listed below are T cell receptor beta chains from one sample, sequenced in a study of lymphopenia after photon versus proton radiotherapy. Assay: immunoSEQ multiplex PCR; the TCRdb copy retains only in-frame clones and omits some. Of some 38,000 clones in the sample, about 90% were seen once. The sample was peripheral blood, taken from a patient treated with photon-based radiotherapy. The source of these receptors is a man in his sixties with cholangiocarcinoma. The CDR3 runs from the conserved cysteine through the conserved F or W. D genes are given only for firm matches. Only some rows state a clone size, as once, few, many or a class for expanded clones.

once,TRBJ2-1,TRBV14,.,CASSQEWYNEQFF,TGTGCCAGCAGCCAAGAGTGGTACAATGAGCAGTTCTTC
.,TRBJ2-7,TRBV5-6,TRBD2,CASSRGGTYEQYF,TGTGCCAGCAGTCGGGGGGGAACCTACGAGCAGTACTTC
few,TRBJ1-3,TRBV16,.,CASSQGAGNTIYF,TGTGCCAGCAGCCAGGGGGCTGGAAACACCATATATTTT
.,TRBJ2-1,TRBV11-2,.,CASSSSPQSNEQFF,TGTGCCAGCAGCTCTAGCCCCCAATCCAATGAGCAGTTCTTC
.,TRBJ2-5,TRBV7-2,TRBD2,CASGSLRGEETQYF,TGTGCCAGCGGGTCCCTACGGGGGGAAGAGACCCAGTACTTC
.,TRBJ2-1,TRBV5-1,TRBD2,CASSFTSGNYNEQFF,TGCGCCAGCAGCTTTACTAGCGGGAATTACAATGAGCAGTTCTTC
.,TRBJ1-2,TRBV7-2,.,CASSLEPGDYGYTF,TGTGCCAGCAGCTTAGAACCTGGGGACTATGGCTACACCTTC
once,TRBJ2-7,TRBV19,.,CASRTTTGTGYEQYF,TGTGCCAGTAGGACTACTACAGGAACTGGATACGAGCAGTACTTC
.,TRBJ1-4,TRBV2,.,CASSIQGNNEKLFF,TGTGCCAGCAGTATACAGGGCAATAATGAAAAACTGTTTTTT
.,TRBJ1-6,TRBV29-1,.,CSVEDRGLQGPLHF,TGCAGCGTTGAAGATCGTGGCCTCCAGGGACCCCTCCACTTT
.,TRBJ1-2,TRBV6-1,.,CASTPRGGAGYTF,TGTGCCAGCACCCCGAGGGGAGGGGCCGGCTACACCTTC
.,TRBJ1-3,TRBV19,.,CASSIGAGHSGNTIYF,TGTGCCAGTAGTATAGGCGCAGGACACTCTGGAAACACCATATATTTT
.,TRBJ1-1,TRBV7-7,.,CASSLGGDTEAFF,TGTGCCAGCAGCTTAGGGGGCGACACTGAAGCTTTCTTT
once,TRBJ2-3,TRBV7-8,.,CASSRLVGISTDTQYF,TGTGCCAGCAGTCGTTTAGTTGGAATTAGCACAGATACGCAGTATTTT
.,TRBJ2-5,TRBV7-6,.,CASSLASRSRFGETQYF,TGTGCCAGCAGCTTAGCGAGCAGATCCAGGTTCGGGGAGACCCAGTACTTC
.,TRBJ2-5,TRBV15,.,CATSRGVQETQYF,TGTGCCACCAGCAGAGGGGTCCAAGAGACCCAGTACTTC
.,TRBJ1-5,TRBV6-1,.,CASSGRAGGDGNQPQHF,TGTGCCAGCAGTGGAAGGGCTGGGGGTGATGGCAATCAGCCCCAGCATTTT
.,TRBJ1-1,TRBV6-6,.,CASSYVAVTEAFF,TGTGCCAGCAGTTACGTGGCAGTCACTGAAGCTTTCTTT
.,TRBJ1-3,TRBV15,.,CATSGTKAGNTIYF,TGTGCCACCAGCGGCACCAAGGCTGGAAACACCATATATTTT
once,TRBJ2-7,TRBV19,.,CASSRQQAYEQYF,TGTGCCAGTAGTAGGCAGCAAGCCTACGAGCAGTACTTC
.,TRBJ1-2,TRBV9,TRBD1,CASSPRPGQGIDYGYTF,TGTGCCAGCAGCCCGCGACCTGGACAGGGGATCGACTATGGCTACACCTTC
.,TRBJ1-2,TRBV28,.,CASRPGHQNGYTF,TGTGCCAGCAGACCGGGACATCAGAATGGCTACACCTTC
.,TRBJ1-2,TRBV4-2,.,CASSQVGGLYFYGYTF,TGTGCCAGCAGCCAAGTCGGGGGACTATATTTCTATGGCTACACCTTC
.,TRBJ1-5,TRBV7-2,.,CASSSPVGLVQPQHF,TGTGCCAGCAGCTCCCCGGTGGGCTTGGTTCAGCCCCAGCATTTT
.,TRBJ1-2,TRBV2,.,CASSEKVARGYTF,TGTGCCAGCAGTGAAAAGGTGGCGCGTGGCTACACCTTC
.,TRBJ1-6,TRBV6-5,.,CASRGFGVTPLHF,TGTGCCAGCAGAGGTTTCGGGGTTACACCCCTCCACTTT
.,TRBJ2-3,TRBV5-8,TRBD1,CASSLATTTGLSTDTQYF,TGTGCCAGCAGCTTGGCTACGACGACAGGGCTTAGCACAGATACGCAGTATTTT
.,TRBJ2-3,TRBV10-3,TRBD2,CAISGGGSTDTQYF,TGTGCCATCAGTGGGGGGGGTAGCACAGATACGCAGTATTTT